Described below is a single T cell receptor (beta chain) sequence and its context. This record comes from a study of T cell changes during pregnancy in multiple sclerosis. The table came from immunoSEQ multiplex PCR; TCRdb's copy has only in-frame clones and leaves some out. The repertoire holds approximately 70,000 clones, with over 85% as singletons. Germline V gene data show CDR1 as SGHDT and CDR2 as YYEEEE. The CDR3 is made up of 14 amino acids. Trimming cost V 0 bases and J 2 bases, with 9 bases left between them. The sequences come from peripheral blood, collected in the third trimester of pregnancy. The chain combines TRBV5-6 with TRBJ2-7; no definite D call. This TCR was sampled from a female donor with multiple sclerosis, enrolled in a pregnancy study. The CDR3 sequence: CASSLGVIAYEQYF. CDR3 in DNA: TGTGCCAGCAGCTTGGGAGTTATCGCCTACGAGCAGTACTTC.